This T cell receptor (beta chain) originates from a study of T-cell memory formation after mild COVID-19. Via MiXCR, TCRdb re-called the 5' RACE reads, giving one row per CDR3 protein. The sample shows about 560,000 distinct CDR3 sequences, more than 15% of them seen only once. Study-wide findings and caveats: Detection of some responders pre-infection suggested pre-existing cross-reactive memory T cells participated. Contracting clones from day 15 to 85 had balanced CD4/CD8; later expanders favoured CD4+.

This clonotype was seen a handful of times. What it binds is not known. Per germline, CDR1 SGHVS and CDR2 FNYEAQ. Germline trimming cut 2 bases from V and 4 bases from J; bases unmatched to any gene: 5. This CDR3 region has 16 residues. The specimen was PBMCs or a T cell subset sorted from them (not recorded which). The chain carries TRBV7-6 and TRBJ2-3, with 11 nucleotides matching TRBD2. This TCR derives from an adult woman who had mild COVID-19 (a few samples of this study predate the infection). Cell type and time point are not known. Here the CDR3 reads CASSLRLAGSSDTQYF. The CDR3 nucleotides are TGTGCCAGCAGCTTAAGACTAGCGGGGTCCTCAGATACGCAGTATTTT.